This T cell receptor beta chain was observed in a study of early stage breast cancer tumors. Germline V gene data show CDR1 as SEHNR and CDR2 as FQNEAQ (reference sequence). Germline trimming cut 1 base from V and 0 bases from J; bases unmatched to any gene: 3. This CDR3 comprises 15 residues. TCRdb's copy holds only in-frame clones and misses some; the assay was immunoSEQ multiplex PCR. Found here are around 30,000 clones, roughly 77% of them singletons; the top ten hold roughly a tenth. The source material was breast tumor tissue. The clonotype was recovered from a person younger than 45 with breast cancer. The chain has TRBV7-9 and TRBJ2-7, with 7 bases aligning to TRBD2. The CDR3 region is CASSLVTSDSYEQYF. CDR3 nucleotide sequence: TGTGCCAGCAGCTTAGTAACTAGCGACTCCTACGAGCAGTACTTC.